This T cell receptor (beta chain) emerged from a study of blood T cell repertoires in COVID-19. About the study: Nucleic acid was either cDNA or gDNA, and it came from T cells, B-cell-depleted T cells, or PBMCs.

The germline V gene has CDR1 GTSNPN and CDR2 SVGIG (reference sequence). Trimming shortened V by 0 bases and J by 6 bases, and 6 bases separated the two germline ends. The CDR3 length is 13 residues. Assay: immunoSEQ multiplex PCR; the TCRdb copy retains only in-frame clones and omits some. The sample records some 140,000 clones, 84% being singletons. Cohorts were determined from participant-reported clinical history. This chain connects TRBV30 to TRBJ1-6; no definite D call. The TCR comes from a man aged 40-55 years with acute COVID-19. The sequencing input was PBMCs or T cells enriched from blood (not recorded which). In nucleotides, the CDR3 is TGTGCCTGGAGTGTAAACAGTAATTCACCCCTCCACTTT. This encodes CAWSVNSNSPLHF.